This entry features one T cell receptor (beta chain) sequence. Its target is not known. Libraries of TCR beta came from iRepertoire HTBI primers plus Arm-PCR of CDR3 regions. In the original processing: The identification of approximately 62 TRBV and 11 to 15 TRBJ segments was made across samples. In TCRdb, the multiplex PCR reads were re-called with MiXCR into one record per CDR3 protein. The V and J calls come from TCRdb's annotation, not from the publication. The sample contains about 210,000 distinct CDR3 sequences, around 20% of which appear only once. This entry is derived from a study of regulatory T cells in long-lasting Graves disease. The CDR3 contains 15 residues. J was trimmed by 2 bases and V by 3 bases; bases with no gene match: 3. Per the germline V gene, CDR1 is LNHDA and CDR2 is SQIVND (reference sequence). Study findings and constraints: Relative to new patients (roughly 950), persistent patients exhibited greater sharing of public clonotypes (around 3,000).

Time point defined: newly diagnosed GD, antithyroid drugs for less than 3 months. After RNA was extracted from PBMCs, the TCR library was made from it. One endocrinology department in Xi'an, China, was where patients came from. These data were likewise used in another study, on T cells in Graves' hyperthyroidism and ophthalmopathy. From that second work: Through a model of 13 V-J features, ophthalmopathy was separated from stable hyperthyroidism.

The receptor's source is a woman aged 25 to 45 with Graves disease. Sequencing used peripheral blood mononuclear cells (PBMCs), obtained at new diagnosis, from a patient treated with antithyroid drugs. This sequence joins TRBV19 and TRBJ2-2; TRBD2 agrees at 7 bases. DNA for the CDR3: TGTGCCAGTAGTATGACTAGCAGAAACACCGGGGAGCTGTTTTTT. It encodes CASSMTSRNTGELFF. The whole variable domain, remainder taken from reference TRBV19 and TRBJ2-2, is DGGITQSPKYLFRKEGQNVTLSCEQNLNHDAMYWYRQDPGQGLRLIYYSQIVNDFQKGDIAEGYSVSREKKESFPLTVTSAQKNPTAFYLCASSMTSRNTGELFFGEGSRLTVL.